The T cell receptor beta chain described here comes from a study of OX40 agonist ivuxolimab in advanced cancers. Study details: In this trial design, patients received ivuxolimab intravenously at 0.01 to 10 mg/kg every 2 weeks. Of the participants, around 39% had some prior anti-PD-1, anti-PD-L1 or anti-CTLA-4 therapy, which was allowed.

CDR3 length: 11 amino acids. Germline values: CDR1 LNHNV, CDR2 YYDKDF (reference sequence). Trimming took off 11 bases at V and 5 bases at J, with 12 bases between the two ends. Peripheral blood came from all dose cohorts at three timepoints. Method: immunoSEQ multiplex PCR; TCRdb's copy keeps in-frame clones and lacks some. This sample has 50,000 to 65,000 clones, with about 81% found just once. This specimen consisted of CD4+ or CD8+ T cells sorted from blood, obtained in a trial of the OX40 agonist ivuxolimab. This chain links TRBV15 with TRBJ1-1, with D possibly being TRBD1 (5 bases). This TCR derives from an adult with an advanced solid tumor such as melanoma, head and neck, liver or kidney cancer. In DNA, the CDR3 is TGTGCCGCAGGGCGGCAAACTGAAGCTTTCTTT. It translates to CAAGRQTEAFF.